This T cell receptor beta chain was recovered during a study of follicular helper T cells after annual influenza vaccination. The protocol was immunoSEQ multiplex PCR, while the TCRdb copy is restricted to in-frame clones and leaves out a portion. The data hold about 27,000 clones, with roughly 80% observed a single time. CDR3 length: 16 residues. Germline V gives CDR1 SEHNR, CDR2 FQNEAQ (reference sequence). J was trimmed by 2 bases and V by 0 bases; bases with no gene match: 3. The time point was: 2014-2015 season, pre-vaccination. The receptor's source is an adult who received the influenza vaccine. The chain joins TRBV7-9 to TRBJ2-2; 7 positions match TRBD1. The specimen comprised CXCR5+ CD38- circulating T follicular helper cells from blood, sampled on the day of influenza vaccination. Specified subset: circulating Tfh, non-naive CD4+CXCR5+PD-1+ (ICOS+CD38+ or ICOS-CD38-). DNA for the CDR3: TGTGCCAGCAGCTTAGCGACAGGGTTAAACACCGGGGAGCTGTTTTTT. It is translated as CASSLATGLNTGELFF.